A single sample gave rise to the 18 T cell receptor beta chains below, sequenced in a study of CDR3 diversity in severe acne. A single record per CDR3 protein comes from TCRdb applying MiXCR to the PCR reads. The sample has 100,000 or so distinct CDR3 sequences, 51% seen once; the top ten hold roughly an eighth. Sequenced material: blood. The source is a male donor with acne.

About this clonotype: A much larger clone is a single base away; this may be a read error. The conserved final phenylalanine or tryptophan is absent from the CDR3, which likely points to a read error. The V gene is TRBV7-9, the J gene TRBJ2-7, with 11 bases identical to TRBD2. CDR3 size: 15 residues. The V gene end was trimmed by 4 bases and the J gene end by 3 bases; junction bases not matched to a gene: 5. Germline V gives CDR1 SEHNR, CDR2 FQNEAQ (reference sequence). The CDR3 region is CASSSELAGDYEQYL. The CDR3, as DNA: TGTGCCAGCAGCTCTGAACTAGCGGGAGACTACGAGCAGTACCTC.

This chain connects TRBV6-6 to TRBJ2-5, with D tentatively TRBD1 (5 bases). This CDR3 has 13 amino acids. V lost 1 base and J lost 3, with 6 bases in between. Looked up from germline, CDR1 is MNHNY and CDR2 is SVGAGI (reference sequence). CDR3 nucleotides: TGTGCCAGCAGTTACTTACAGGAAGAGACCCAGTACTTC. It is translated as CASSYLQEETQYF.

This clonotype occurred once. The V call is TRBV11-2, the J call TRBJ2-5; no clear D. CDR3 length equals 15 residues. Germline V gene lookup returns CDR1 SGHAT and CDR2 FQNNGV. Trimming removed 0 bases at V and 1 base at J, with 9 bases between. The CDR3 sequence: CASSLDWAGQETQYF. The CDR3 DNA reads TGTGCCAGCAGCTTAGATTGGGCCGGCCAAGAGACCCAGTACTTC.

A word on this clonotype: No conserved phenylalanine or tryptophan is present at the end of the CDR3, so a read error is the likely explanation. The chain employs TRBV19 and TRBJ1-1; TRBD1 agrees at 9 bases. The CDR3 spans 13 residues. V trimming: 6 bases; J trimming: 5 bases; junction bases outside the gene matches: 4. The germline gives CDR1 LNHDA, CDR2 SQIVND (reference sequence). CDR3 DNA sequence: TGTGCCAGTAGCCGGACAGGGGCAACTGAAGCTTTCTCT. Protein: CASSRTGATEAFS.

This clonotype was counted many times. V is TRBV5-8 and J is TRBJ2-3; perhaps TRBD2 as D (5 bases). The CDR3 has 16 amino acids. Germline V gene data show CDR1 as SGHTS and CDR2 as YDEGEE. The germline V and J ends were trimmed by 0 bases and 4 bases, with 15 bases remaining between them. The CDR3 reads CASSLAGLWLSDTQYF. Written as DNA, the CDR3 is TGTGCCAGCAGCTTGGCCGGACTTTGGCTCTCAGATACGCAGTATTTT.

V usage is TRBV7-8 and J usage is TRBJ2-5; D not certain. This CDR3 spans 13 amino acids. Per the germline V gene, CDR1 is SGHVS and CDR2 is FQNEAQ. Trimming cost V 5 bases and J 2 bases, with 9 bases left between them. Written as DNA, the CDR3 is TGTGCCAGCAGCCCACACGGACAAGAGACCCAGTACTTC. The encoded protein is CASSPHGQETQYF.

CDR3 DNA: TGTGCCAGCAGCCATTGGGAAAGTGGGGCCAACGTCCTGACTTTC. The encoded protein is CASSHWESGANVLTF. The chain couples TRBV7-6 to TRBJ2-6; D is undetermined. CDR3 size: 15 residues. V dropped 5 bases and J dropped 3 bases, with 11 bases sitting between them. Germline values: CDR1 SGHVS, CDR2 FNYEAQ.

This clonotype has ten or more counts. V gene TRBV29-1 combines with J gene TRBJ2-3; D possibly corresponds to TRBD2 (5 bases). This CDR3 spans 14 amino acids. Trimming cost V 6 bases and J 0 bases, with 13 bases left between them. Per germline, CDR1 SQVTM and CDR2 ANQGSEA. The CDR3 spells CSVLEHRSTDTQYF. Here the CDR3 DNA reads TGCAGCGTACTAGAACATCGAAGCACAGATACGCAGTATTTT.

The chain has TRBV20-1 and TRBJ2-7; a possible D gene is TRBD1 (6 bases). Between the trimmed V and J ends, which lost 3 bases and 2 bases, there was a span of 11 bases. There are 13 residues in the CDR3. CDR1 and CDR2 (germline): DFQATT, SNEGSKA (reference sequence). CDR3 region: CSASPGVTYEQYF. CDR3 DNA sequence: TGCAGTGCTAGCCCAGGGGTCACCTACGAGCAGTACTTC.

The chain employs TRBV11-2 and TRBJ1-1, with 8 nucleotides matching TRBD1. The germline CDR1 and CDR2 sequences are SGHAT and FQNNGV. This CDR3 region has 16 residues. With 5 bases clipped from V and 0 bases from J, the junction kept 8 bases outside the gene matches. CDR3 loop: CASSPGAGGMNTEAFF. The DNA of the CDR3 is TGTGCCAGCAGCCCCGGGGCAGGGGGCATGAACACTGAAGCTTTCTTT. The full variable domain, with the rest looked up from reference TRBV11-2 and TRBJ1-1, is EAGVAQSPRYKIIEKRQSVAFWCNPISGHATLYWYQQILGQGPKLLIQFQNNGVVDDSQLPKDRFSAERLKGVDSTLKIQPAKLEDSAVYLCASSPGAGGMNTEAFFGQGTRLTVV.

As regards this clonotype: Given a much more abundant clone one base away, this may be a read error. The conserved phenylalanine or tryptophan normally closing the CDR3 is absent here, so this likely arose from a read error. The chain has TRBV20-1 and TRBJ1-1; 10 bases agree with TRBD1. From germline, CDR1 is DFQATT and CDR2 SNEGSKA (reference sequence). V shed 4 bases, J shed 5 bases, and the junction held 16 bases outside the gene matches. The CDR3 is made up of 17 amino acids. Here the CDR3 reads CSATDRGRQLVRTEAFS. The CDR3 coding sequence is TGCAGTGCTACCGACAGGGGGCGCCAACTGGTGAGGACTGAAGCTTTCTCT.

V and J are TRBV9 and TRBJ1-2; the match to TRBD1 covers 7 bases. CDR3 length equals 12 residues. V lost 4 bases to trimming and J lost 5 bases; unmatched junction nucleotides: 2. The V gene's germline CDR1 is SGDLS and CDR2 YYNGEE. In nucleotides, the CDR3 is TGTGCCAGCAGCTTGGGACAGTATGGCTACACCTTC. Protein sequence: CASSLGQYGYTF. The whole variable domain, remainder taken from reference TRBV9 and TRBJ1-2, is DSGVTQTPKHLITATGQRVTLRCSPRSGDLSVYWYQQSLDQGLQFLIQYYNGEERAKGNILERFSAQQFPDLHSELNLSSLELGDSALYFCASSLGQYGYTFGSGTRLTVV.

This sequence joins TRBV9 and TRBJ1-1, with D perhaps TRBD1 (6 bases). V lost 3 bases, J lost 8 bases, and 20 bases lay in between. Per germline, CDR1 SGDLS and CDR2 YYNGEE. The CDR3 runs 15 residues. This CDR3 reads CASSGIGGVPSEAFF. In DNA form, the CDR3 reads TGTGCCAGCAGCGGCATAGGGGGTGTCCCCTCCGAAGCTTTCTTT.

The V gene is TRBV29-1, the J gene TRBJ1-2; maybe TRBD1 (5 bases). The germline V gene has CDR1 SQVTM and CDR2 ANQGSEA. This CDR3 region has 13 residues. Trimming stripped 7 bases from V and 3 bases from J, with 15 bases between. The CDR3: CSASKGLDYGYTF. For the CDR3, the DNA is TGCAGCGCCTCAAAGGGGTTAGACTATGGCTACACCTTC.

This clonotype appeared many times. The genes are TRBV24-1 and TRBJ1-1; no clear D. Germline CDR1 and CDR2: KGHDR and SFDVKD. V lost 6 bases and J lost 1, with 8 bases in between. The CDR3 is 13 residues long. The CDR3 DNA sequence: TGTGCCACCAGTTATAAGAGGAACACTGAAGCTTTCTTT. Its translation is CATSYKRNTEAFF.

This clonotype appeared a few times. V is TRBV29-1 and J is TRBJ2-6; the D gene is possibly TRBD2 (5 bases). The CDR3 runs to 16 residues. Germline values: CDR1 SQVTM, CDR2 ANQGSEA. V was shortened by 1 base and J by 1 base, with 11 bases between the two germline ends. CDR3 protein: CSVEVRVRSGANVLTF. The CDR3 DNA is TGCAGCGTTGAAGTGCGGGTGAGGTCTGGGGCCAACGTCCTGACTTTC. Variable domain in full (rest from reference TRBV29-1 and TRBJ2-6): SAVISQKPSRDICQRGTSLTIQCQVDSQVTMMFWYRQQPGQSLTLIATANQGSEATYESGFVIDKFPISRPNLTFSTLTVSNMSPEDSSIYLCSVEVRVRSGANVLTFGAGSRLTVL.

The chain carries TRBV24-1 and TRBJ2-7; maybe TRBD2 (6 bases). Germline CDR1 is KGHDR and CDR2 is SFDVKD. This CDR3 contains 14 residues. The V end lost 3 bases, the J end lost 3 bases, and 11 bases lay between the germline ends. The DNA for the CDR3 is TGTGCCACCAGTGATGTTGGGCGGGGCTACGAGCAGTACTTC. Translated: CATSDVGRGYEQYF.

This clonotype appeared many times. The chain joins TRBV2 to TRBJ1-6; TRBD1 aligns across 9 bases. The CDR3 totals 15 residues. Trimming cost V 6 bases and J 5 bases; bases outside gene matches: 5. Looked up from germline, CDR1 is SNHLY and CDR2 is FYNNEI. The CDR3 reads CASRPGTGNNSPLHF. The CDR3 DNA reads as TGTGCCAGCAGACCCGGGACAGGGAATAATTCACCCCTCCACTTT.